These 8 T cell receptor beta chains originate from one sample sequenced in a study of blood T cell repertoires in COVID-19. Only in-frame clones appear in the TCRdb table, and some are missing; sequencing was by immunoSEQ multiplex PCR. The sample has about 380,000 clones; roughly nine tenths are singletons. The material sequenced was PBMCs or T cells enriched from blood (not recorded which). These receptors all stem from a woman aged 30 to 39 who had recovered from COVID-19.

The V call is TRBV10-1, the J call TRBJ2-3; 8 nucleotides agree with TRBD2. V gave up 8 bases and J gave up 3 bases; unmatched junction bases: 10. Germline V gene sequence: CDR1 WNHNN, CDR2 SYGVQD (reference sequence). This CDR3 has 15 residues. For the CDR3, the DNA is TGCGCCAGCCGAGGCCAAGCGGGAGATACAGATACGCAGTATTTT. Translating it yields CASRGQAGDTDTQYF.

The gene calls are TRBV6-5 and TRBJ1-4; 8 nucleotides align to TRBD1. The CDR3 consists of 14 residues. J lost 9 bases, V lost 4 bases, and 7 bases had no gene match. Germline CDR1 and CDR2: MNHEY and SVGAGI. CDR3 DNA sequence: TGTGCCAGCAGTTCAAGCGGACAGGGCCAAAAACTGTTTTTT. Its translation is CASSSSGQGQKLFF.

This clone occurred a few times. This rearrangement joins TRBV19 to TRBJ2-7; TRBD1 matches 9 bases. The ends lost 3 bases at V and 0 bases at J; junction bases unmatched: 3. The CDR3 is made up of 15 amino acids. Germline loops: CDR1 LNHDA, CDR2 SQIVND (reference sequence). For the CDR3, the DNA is TGTGCCAGTAGTATCGCGACAGGGGGCTCCTACGAGCAGTACTTC. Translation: CASSIATGGSYEQYF.

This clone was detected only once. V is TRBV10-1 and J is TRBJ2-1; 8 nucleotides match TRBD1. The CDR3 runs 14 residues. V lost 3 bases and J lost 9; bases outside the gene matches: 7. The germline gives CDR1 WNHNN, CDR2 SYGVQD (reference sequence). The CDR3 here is CASSDPWTGSEQFF. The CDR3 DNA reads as TGCGCCAGCAGTGACCCCTGGACAGGGAGTGAGCAGTTCTTC.

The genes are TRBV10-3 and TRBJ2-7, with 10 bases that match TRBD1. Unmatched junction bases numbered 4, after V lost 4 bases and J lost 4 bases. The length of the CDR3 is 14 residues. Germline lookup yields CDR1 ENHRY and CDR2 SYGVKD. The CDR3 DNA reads TGTGCCATCAGTGCGACAGGGGGCGAATACGAGCAGTACTTC. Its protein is CAISATGGEYEQYF.

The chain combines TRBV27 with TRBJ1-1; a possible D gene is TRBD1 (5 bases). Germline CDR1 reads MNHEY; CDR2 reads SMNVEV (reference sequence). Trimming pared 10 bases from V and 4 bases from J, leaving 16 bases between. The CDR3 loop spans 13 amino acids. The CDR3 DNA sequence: TGTGCCACCCGGGGGGGGGAGGCCACTGAAGCTTTCTTT. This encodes CATRGGEATEAFF.

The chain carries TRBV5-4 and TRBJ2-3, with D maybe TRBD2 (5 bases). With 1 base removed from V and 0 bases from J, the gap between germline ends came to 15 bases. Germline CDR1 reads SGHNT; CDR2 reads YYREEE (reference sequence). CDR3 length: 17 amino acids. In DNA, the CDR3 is TGTGCCAGCAGCTTGCGGGTTTTAGCGACTAGCACAGATACGCAGTATTTT. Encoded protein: CASSLRVLATSTDTQYF.

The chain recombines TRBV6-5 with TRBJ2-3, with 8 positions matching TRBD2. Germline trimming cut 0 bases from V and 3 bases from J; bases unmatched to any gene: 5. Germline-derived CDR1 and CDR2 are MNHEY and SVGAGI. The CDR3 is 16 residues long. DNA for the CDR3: TGTGCCAGCAGTTACTCCTCGGCTAGCGGGACAGATACGCAGTATTTT. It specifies CASSYSSASGTDTQYF.